The 2 T cell receptor beta chains listed next were all sequenced from one sample in a study of T cell changes during pregnancy in multiple sclerosis. Clones were sequenced by immunoSEQ multiplex PCR, and TCRdb holds only the in-frame ones, with some missing. The sample shows 55,000 to 85,000 clones, under 95% of them seen only once. Here the sequenced sample was peripheral blood, taken after pregnancy. These TCRs come from a female donor with multiple sclerosis, enrolled in a pregnancy study.

V is TRBV14 and J is TRBJ1-3; possibly TRBD1 for D (6 bases). CDR1 and CDR2 from the germline V gene are SGHDN and FVKESK. This CDR3 has 15 amino acids. The V end lost 6 bases, the J end lost 4 bases, and 16 bases lay between the germline ends. CDR3 in DNA: TGTGCCAGCAGGCCTACAGGGTCGGGAGGAAACACCATATATTTT. Amino acids: CASRPTGSGGNTIYF.

V and J are TRBV7-9 and TRBJ1-1, with D perhaps TRBD1 (6 bases). Per the germline V gene, CDR1 is SEHNR and CDR2 is FQNEAQ (reference sequence). The ends were cut back, 1 base at V and 6 bases at J, with 6 bases in the middle. CDR3 length: 12 residues. The CDR3 coding sequence is TGTGCCAGCAGCTTAGGGACAGCTGAAGCTTTCTTT. As protein: CASSLGTAEAFF.